One sample yielded the 22 T cell receptor beta chains listed below, sequenced in a study of T-cell reconstitution after alpha-beta-depleted transplantation in children. Unique molecular identifiers featured in how the TCRbeta library was prepared. One entry per CDR3 protein results from TCRdb running MiXCR on the PCR reads. The sample gives 500,000 or so distinct CDR3 sequences, about an eighth of which show up once; 13% to 15% is in the top ten. Sequences were derived from PBMCs, mostly from graft donor cells, sampled 180 days after TCRalphabeta/CD19-depleted stem cell transplant. The source is a female patient aged 2 to 10 who had a stem cell transplant for aplastic anemia, so the T cells may come from the graft donor.

This clonotype turned up a few times. J is TRBJ2-7 and V is TRBV20-1; 13 bases match TRBD2. The germline V gene encodes CDR1 DFQATT and CDR2 SNEGSKA (reference sequence). Trimming at V came to 4 bases and at J to 2 bases, leaving 11 bases not matched to a gene. This CDR3 comprises 17 residues. The DNA for the CDR3 is TGCAGTGCTACTGGACTAGCGGGAGCTATGGTACCCTACGAGCAGTACTTC. Translated, it gives CSATGLAGAMVPYEQYF.

The table lists this clonotype with many counts. The rearrangement uses TRBV20-1 and TRBJ2-7; D unclear. The germline V gene encodes CDR1 DFQATT and CDR2 SNEGSKA (reference sequence). CDR3 length: 11 amino acids. The ends were cut back, 1 base at V and 3 bases at J, with 4 bases in the middle. The CDR3 DNA is TGCAGTGCTAGAGTGGGCTACGAGCAGTACGTC. Protein product: CSARVGYEQYV.

The chain links TRBV7-6 to TRBJ2-3; D is perhaps TRBD2 (6 bases). Germline V gene data show CDR1 as SGHVS and CDR2 as FNYEAQ. This CDR3 is 16 amino acids long. V was cut by 1 base and J by 2 bases, with 13 bases left in between. The CDR3 sequence is CASSLVNSGPTDTQYF. As DNA, the CDR3 is TGTGCCAGCAGCTTAGTTAATAGCGGCCCCACAGATACGCAGTATTTT.

This clonotype appeared a few times. The chain uses TRBV5-1 and TRBJ2-7, with a weak D call TRBD1 (6 bases). V was cut by 4 bases and J by 4 bases, with 21 bases left in between. There are 16 residues in the CDR3. Germline values: CDR1 SGHRS, CDR2 YFSETQ. As DNA, the CDR3 is TGCGCCAGCAGCCGCACGGTTTCAGGGGCGGATTACGAGCAGTACTTC. It specifies CASSRTVSGADYEQYF.

CDR3 nucleotide sequence: TGTGCCAGCTCGGGAGAGGGAGGTGAGCAGTTCTTC. Protein product: CASSGEGGEQFF. The chain carries TRBV2 and TRBJ2-1; TRBD2 is a possible D gene (6 bases). Germline CDR1 and CDR2: SNHLY and FYNNEI. Deletions cut 8 bases from V and 9 bases from J, with 14 bases between. This CDR3 spans 12 amino acids.

V usage is TRBV28 and J usage is TRBJ2-7; D ambiguous. The CDR3 has 15 amino acids. Germline CDR1 reads MDHEN; CDR2 reads SYDVKM. V lost 5 bases and J lost 3, with 17 bases in between. CDR3 DNA: TGTGCCAGCAGTCTCTCATGGTTAGTGGACTACGAGCAGTACTTC. Its protein product is CASSLSWLVDYEQYF.

This clonotype was picked up many times. The chain has TRBV7-9 and TRBJ2-5; 7 bases map to TRBD1. CDR1 is SEHNR and CDR2 is FQNEAQ in the germline V gene (reference sequence). The trim removed 0 bases at V and 5 bases at J, leaving 3 bases unmatched. The CDR3 totals 14 residues. The CDR3 loop is CASSLADREETQYF. The CDR3 region has the DNA TGTGCCAGCAGCTTAGCAGACAGGGAGGAGACCCAGTACTTC.

This clonotype was observed at least ten times. V gene TRBV28 combines with J gene TRBJ2-2; the match to TRBD1 covers 9 bases. Germline V CDR1 and CDR2: MDHEN, SYDVKM. This CDR3 region has 15 residues. Trimming at V came to 2 bases and at J to 5 bases, leaving 3 bases not matched to a gene. As DNA, the CDR3 is TGTGCCAGCAGTTTAACCGGACAGGGGACCGGGGAGCTGTTTTTT. It is translated as CASSLTGQGTGELFF.

The rearrangement uses TRBV3-1 and TRBJ2-7; weak D call: TRBD2 (5 bases). The CDR3 length is 15 residues. V shed 11 bases and J shed 1 base, with 21 bases lying between them. The germline gives CDR1 LGHDT, CDR2 YNNKEL (reference sequence). The CDR3 DNA reads as TGTGCCTGCTGCCAAGATCTAAGGACTTCCTACGAGCAGTACTTC. It codes for CACCQDLRTSYEQYF.

This clonotype appeared a few times. The rearrangement uses TRBV10-3 and TRBJ2-7; TRBD1 matches 9 bases. From germline, CDR1 is ENHRY and CDR2 SYGVKD. The CDR3 runs 15 residues. V lost 6 bases and J lost 5; bases outside the gene matches: 11. The CDR3 loop is CAISLGTGKFNEQYF. CDR3 nucleotide sequence: TGTGCCATCAGCCTAGGGACAGGGAAATTCAACGAGCAGTACTTC.

This clonotype was picked up a small number of times. V usage is TRBV4-3 and J usage is TRBJ1-2, with D unclear. Trimming stripped 1 base from V and 5 bases from J, with 23 bases between. Germline V gene data show CDR1 as LGHNA and CDR2 as YSLEER. This CDR3 is 18 amino acids long. The DNA of the CDR3 is TGCGCCAGCAGCCAAGGCGCTTATCTAGGGTCGGGTCCTTATGGCTACACCTTC. Translated: CASSQGAYLGSGPYGYTF.

This clonotype has just a few counts. The chain uses TRBV6-5 and TRBJ1-2; D not resolved. Per germline, CDR1 MNHEY and CDR2 SVGAGI. V gave up 4 bases and J gave up 2 bases, with 14 bases separating them. This CDR3 is built from 15 residues. The CDR3 is CASSWARTANYGYTF. Here the CDR3 DNA reads TGTGCCAGCAGTTGGGCCCGGACGGCCAACTATGGCTACACCTTC.

This clonotype has more than one count but fewer than ten. V gene TRBV7-9 combines with J gene TRBJ2-7, with a tentative D call TRBD2 (5 bases). This CDR3 comprises 15 residues. Germline-derived CDR1 and CDR2 are SEHNR and FQNEAQ (reference sequence). V was clipped by 1 base and J by 3 bases, with 13 bases between them. The CDR3 here is CASSLGSGKGYEQYV. The CDR3 region has the DNA TGTGCCAGCAGCTTAGGGTCGGGAAAGGGCTACGAGCAGTACGTC.

The rearrangement links TRBV20-1 to TRBJ2-7; TRBD2 matches at 11 bases. The germline gives CDR1 DFQATT, CDR2 SNEGSKA (reference sequence). Trimming removed 6 bases from V and 2 bases from J; junction bases left unmatched: 3. This CDR3 spans 13 amino acids. The CDR3 is CSALLAGAYEQYF. CDR3 nucleotide sequence: TGCAGTGCCCTACTAGCGGGGGCCTACGAGCAGTACTTC.

The chain uses TRBV5-1 and TRBJ2-7; a possible D gene is TRBD2 (6 bases). CDR1 is SGHRS and CDR2 is YFSETQ in the germline V gene. V shed 0 bases and J shed 2 bases, with 12 bases lying between them. This CDR3 is built from 15 residues. CDR3 coding DNA: TGCGCCAGCAGCTTGGAAGGCGGGAAACCCTACGAGCAGTACTTC. Its protein product is CASSLEGGKPYEQYF.

The chain links TRBV15 to TRBJ1-2; D unresolved. Germline CDR1 reads LNHNV; CDR2 reads YYDKDF (reference sequence). With 0 bases removed from V and 2 bases from J, the gap between germline ends came to 10 bases. CDR3 length equals 15 residues. CDR3 protein: CATSRERGTNYGYTF. CDR3 bases: TGTGCCACCAGCAGAGAGCGGGGAACCAACTATGGCTACACCTTC. Full variable domain (missing parts from reference TRBV15 and TRBJ1-2): DAMVIQNPRYQVTQFGKPVTLSCSQTLNHNVMYWYQQKSSQAPKLLFHYYDKDFNNEADTPDNFQSRRPNTSFCFLDIRSPGLGDTAMYLCATSRERGTNYGYTFGSGTRLTVV.

This clonotype showed up just once. The chain is built from TRBV20-1 and TRBJ1-5; D call uncertain. CDR3 length: 17 residues. The germline V gene encodes CDR1 DFQATT and CDR2 SNEGSKA (reference sequence). The V end lost 3 bases, the J end lost 0 bases, and 18 bases lay between the germline ends. CDR3 residues: CSASEDGYYYSNQPQHF. For the CDR3, the DNA is TGCAGTGCTAGTGAGGACGGGTACTATTATAGCAATCAGCCCCAGCATTTT.

This clonotype was detected a few times. This chain joins TRBV7-2 and TRBJ1-5; 10 bases fit TRBD1. The CDR3 contains 15 residues. J was trimmed by 7 bases and V by 5 bases; bases with no gene match: 8. Germline V gives CDR1 SGHTA, CDR2 FQGNSA. CDR3 nucleotides: TGTGCCAGCAGCCCCCTGACAGGGGGCAGGCAGCCCCAGCATTTT. This encodes CASSPLTGGRQPQHF.

The V call is TRBV24-1, the J call TRBJ2-1; 11 bases are a match to TRBD2. Germline V CDR1 and CDR2: KGHDR, SFDVKD. CDR3 length: 17 residues. Trimming took 1 base from V and 5 from J; bases not matched to a gene: 6. The CDR3 loop is CATSDLATSGMHNEQFF. Here the CDR3 DNA reads TGTGCCACCAGTGATTTAGCGACTAGCGGGATGCACAATGAGCAGTTCTTC.

This clonotype was counted at least ten times. The chain recombines TRBV6-1 with TRBJ2-7; 11 bases fit TRBD1. The CDR3 spans 14 residues. With V trimmed by 6 bases and J by 5 bases, 6 bases remained unmatched. Looked up from germline, CDR1 is MNHNS and CDR2 is SASEGT. DNA for the CDR3: TGTGCCAGCAGAGGACAGGGGGCCGGTAACGAGCAGTACTTC. It codes for CASRGQGAGNEQYF.

In this sample, this clonotype turned up a few times. CDR3 DNA sequence: TGTGCCAGCAGCAAACTCACGGGAGGCACCGGGGAGCTGTTTTTT. Translation gives CASSKLTGGTGELFF. The rearrangement links TRBV21-1 to TRBJ2-2; the table's D call of TRBD2 was not tested on the DNA. TRBV21-1 is reported as a pseudogene. CDR3 length: 15 residues.

In this sample, this clonotype turned up a few times. The chain combines TRBV5-1 with TRBJ1-1; the D gene is possibly TRBD1 (5 bases). The CDR3 sequence is 16 residues long. CDR1 is SGHRS and CDR2 is YFSETQ in the germline V gene. V gave up 3 bases and J gave up 0 bases, with 15 bases separating them. CDR3 bases: TGCGCCAGCAGCTCGGAGGGGTACGAGTTGAACACTGAAGCTTTCTTT. Translation gives CASSSEGYELNTEAFF.